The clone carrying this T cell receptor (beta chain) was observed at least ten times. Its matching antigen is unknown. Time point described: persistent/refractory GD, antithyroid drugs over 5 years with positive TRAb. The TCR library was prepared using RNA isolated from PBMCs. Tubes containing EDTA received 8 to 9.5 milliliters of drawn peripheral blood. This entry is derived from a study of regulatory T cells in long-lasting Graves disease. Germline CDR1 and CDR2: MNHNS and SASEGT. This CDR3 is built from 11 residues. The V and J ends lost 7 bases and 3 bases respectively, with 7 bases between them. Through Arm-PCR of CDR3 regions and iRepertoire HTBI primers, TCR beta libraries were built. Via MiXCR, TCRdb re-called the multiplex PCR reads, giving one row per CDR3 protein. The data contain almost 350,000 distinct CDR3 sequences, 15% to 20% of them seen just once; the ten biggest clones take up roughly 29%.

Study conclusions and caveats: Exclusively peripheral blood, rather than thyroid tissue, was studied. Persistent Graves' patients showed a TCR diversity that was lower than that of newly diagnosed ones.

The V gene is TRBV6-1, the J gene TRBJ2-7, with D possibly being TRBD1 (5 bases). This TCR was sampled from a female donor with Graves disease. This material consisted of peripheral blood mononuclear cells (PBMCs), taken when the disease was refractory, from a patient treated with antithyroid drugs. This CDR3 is CASTQVYEQYF. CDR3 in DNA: TGTGCCAGCACACAGGTCTACGAGCAGTACTTC.